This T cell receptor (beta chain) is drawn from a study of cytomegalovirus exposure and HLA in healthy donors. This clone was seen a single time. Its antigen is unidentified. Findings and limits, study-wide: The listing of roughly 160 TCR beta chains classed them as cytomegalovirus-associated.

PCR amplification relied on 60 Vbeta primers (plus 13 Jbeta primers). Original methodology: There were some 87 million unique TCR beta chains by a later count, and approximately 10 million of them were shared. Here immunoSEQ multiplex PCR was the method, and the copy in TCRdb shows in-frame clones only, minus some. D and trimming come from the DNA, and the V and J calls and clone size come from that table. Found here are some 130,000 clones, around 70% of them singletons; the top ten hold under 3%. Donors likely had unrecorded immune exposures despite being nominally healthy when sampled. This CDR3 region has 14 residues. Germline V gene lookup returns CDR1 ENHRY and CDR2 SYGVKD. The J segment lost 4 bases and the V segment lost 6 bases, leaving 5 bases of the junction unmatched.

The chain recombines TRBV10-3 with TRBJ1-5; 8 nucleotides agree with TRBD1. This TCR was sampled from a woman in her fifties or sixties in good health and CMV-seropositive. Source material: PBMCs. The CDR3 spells CAIRDRAGNQPQHF. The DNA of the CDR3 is TGTGCCATCAGGGACAGGGCGGGAAATCAGCCCCAGCATTTT.